The present entry profiles one T cell receptor beta chain with its context. The junction departs from the called germline gene at one end, perhaps through a read error. The sample is drawn from a study of blood T cell repertoires in COVID-19. Study at large: Sites across the United States, Italy and Spain contributed samples from acute and convalescent COVID-19. Sample material is recorded as cDNA or gDNA derived from T cells, B-cell-depleted T cells, or PBMCs.

Under the authors' procedure: Using reference gene primer amplification, nucleated cell counts were estimated. Only in-frame clones appear in the TCRdb table, and some are missing; sequencing was by immunoSEQ multiplex PCR. D and trimming were read from the DNA, whereas the V and J calls and clone size are those reported in that table. The table lists roughly 120,000 clones, 70% to 80% of them singletons. Germline loops: CDR1 SGHTA, CDR2 FQGNSA. This CDR3 is 19 amino acids long. Sequenced: peripheral blood. The chain has TRBV7-2 and TRBJ1-2; 8 bases map to TRBD1. The sequence was obtained from a woman aged 55-70 years with acute or convalescent COVID-19. The CDR3 DNA reads as TGTGCCAACAGCGCTCCCTGGGGCAGGGGGCGAGAGGGTAACTATGGCTACACCTTC. Encoded protein: CANSAPWGRGREGNYGYTF.